This TCR beta chain stems from a study of blood T cell repertoires in COVID-19. Profiled with immunoSEQ multiplex PCR; TCRdb holds only in-frame clones, not every one. The repertoire holds 100,000 to 150,000 clones, roughly four fifths seen once, with roughly 5% in the top ten. In this sample, this clone turned up many times. The germline V gene encodes CDR1 SGHTA and CDR2 FQGNSA. V was shortened by 1 base and J by 2 bases, with 10 bases between the two germline ends. The CDR3 consists of 15 residues. The material sequenced was peripheral blood. The J gene is TRBJ2-3, the V gene TRBV7-2; TRBD2 is a possible D gene (6 bases). The TCR comes from a man in his 60s with acute or convalescent COVID-19. CDR3 amino acids: CASSLGLGNTDTQYF. Here the CDR3 DNA reads TGTGCCAGCAGCTTAGGACTAGGGAACACAGATACGCAGTATTTT.